One sample yielded the 26 T cell receptor beta chains listed below, sequenced in a study of cytomegalovirus exposure and HLA in healthy donors (dated by TCRdb to the late 2010s). Library method: the immunoSEQ multiplex PCR assay. For the multiplex PCR, a mixture combining 60 forward primers for TCR Vbeta segments and 13 reverse primers for TCR Jbeta segments was used. TCRdb provides this immuneACCESS table in a form limited to in-frame rearrangements. Some clones are lacking; in checked studies, under half of them reflect an unresolved V gene, and why the rest are absent is not known. In this sample the table shows 120,000 or so clones, roughly 87% of which occur a single time. The leading ten clones occupy roughly 1.5% of the sample. The sample taken for sequencing was PBMCs. The origin of the receptors is a woman younger than 35 in good health and CMV-seronegative.

The CDR3 DNA reads as TGTGCCAGCAGTGAATCGACGGAGAATGAAAAACTGTTTTTT. Residues: CASSESTENEKLFF. The rearrangement links TRBV6-1 to TRBJ1-4, with D uncertain. CDR1 is MNHNS and CDR2 is SASEGT in the germline V gene. This CDR3 is 14 amino acids long. Trimming took off 2 bases at V and 5 bases at J, with 9 bases between the two ends.

The J gene is TRBJ1-2, the V gene TRBV7-9; 9 bases agree with TRBD1. The CDR3 is 16 residues long. Unmatched junction bases numbered 6, after V lost 0 bases and J lost 4 bases. Germline-derived CDR1 and CDR2 are SEHNR and FQNEAQ (reference sequence). For the CDR3, the DNA is TGTGCCAGCAGCTTAGCGGGAGACAGGGGGAGCTATGGCTACACCTTC. Translation: CASSLAGDRGSYGYTF.

This chain links TRBV27 with TRBJ1-6, with 10 nucleotides matching TRBD1. Germline assignment: CDR1 MNHEY and CDR2 SMNVEV (reference sequence). The CDR3 totals 14 residues. The junction had 4 bases not matched to a gene; V was cut back by 4 bases and J by 10 bases. The CDR3: CASSWDRGKSPLHF. In DNA form, the CDR3 reads TGTGCCAGCAGTTGGGACAGGGGAAAATCACCCCTCCACTTT.

The chain links TRBV5-4 to TRBJ1-3; 7 bases are shared with TRBD1. CDR3 length: 15 residues. The germline V gene has CDR1 SGHNT and CDR2 YYREEE (reference sequence). With V trimmed by 4 bases and J by 0 bases, 4 bases remained unmatched. The DNA for the CDR3 is TGTGCCAGCAGCATCGGGACAGCCTCTGGAAACACCATATATTTT. It encodes CASSIGTASGNTIYF.

This rearrangement joins TRBV5-1 to TRBJ2-5; D is undetermined. Deletions cut 3 bases from V and 2 bases from J, with 5 bases between. Germline V gene lookup returns CDR1 SGHRS and CDR2 YFSETQ. This CDR3 contains 12 residues. The CDR3 region has the DNA TGCGCCAGCAGCTCAGAACAAGAGACCCAGTACTTC. Translation: CASSSEQETQYF.

The V and J genes are TRBV5-1 and TRBJ2-1, with D tentatively TRBD2 (6 bases). V was trimmed by 7 bases and J by 0 bases, leaving 14 bases between them. The CDR3 loop spans 15 amino acids. Germline V gene data show CDR1 as SGHRS and CDR2 as YFSETQ. The CDR3 is CASRTGATSYNEQFF. The CDR3 DNA reads as TGCGCCAGCCGAACGGGAGCGACCTCCTACAATGAGCAGTTCTTC.

In this sample, this clone turned up once. The genes are TRBV19 and TRBJ1-1; D is possibly TRBD1 (6 bases). The CDR3 totals 12 residues. CDR1 and CDR2 from the germline V gene are LNHDA and SQIVND (reference sequence). V lost 5 bases and J lost 4, with 8 bases in between. The CDR3 loop reads CASSQGTTEAFF. CDR3 coding DNA: TGTGCCAGTAGTCAGGGGACCACTGAAGCTTTCTTT. The complete variable domain, with remaining parts taken from reference TRBV19 and TRBJ1-1, reads DGGITQSPKYLFRKEGQNVTLSCEQNLNHDAMYWYRQDPGQGLRLIYYSQIVNDFQKGDIAEGYSVSREKKESFPLTVTSAQKNPTAFYLCASSQGTTEAFFGQGTRLTVV.

The rearrangement joins TRBV5-1 to TRBJ2-1; D remains ambiguous. The germline V gene encodes CDR1 SGHRS and CDR2 YFSETQ. V lost 2 bases to trimming and J lost 3 bases, with 6 bases between them. The CDR3 sequence is 13 residues long. The CDR3 spells CASSFTDYNEQFF. The CDR3, as DNA: TGCGCCAGCAGCTTCACTGACTACAATGAGCAGTTCTTC.

The J gene is TRBJ1-5, the V gene TRBV29-1, with D possibly TRBD1 on 5 matching bases. Germline values: CDR1 SQVTM, CDR2 ANQGSEA. The CDR3 runs 13 residues. Trimming pared 4 bases from V and 1 base from J, leaving 8 bases between. In DNA form, the CDR3 reads TGCAGCGTTGTCGGGGGGAGCAATCAGCCCCAGCATTTT. It encodes CSVVGGSNQPQHF. Looking up the rest from reference TRBV29-1 and TRBJ1-5 gives the full variable domain: SAVISQKPSRDICQRGTSLTIQCQVDSQVTMMFWYRQQPGQSLTLIATANQGSEATYESGFVIDKFPISRPNLTFSTLTVSNMSPEDSSIYLCSVVGGSNQPQHFGDGTRLSIL.

V gene TRBV9 combines with J gene TRBJ2-3, with a weak D call TRBD1 (6 bases). Trimming pared 1 base from V and 3 bases from J, leaving 6 bases between. The V gene's germline CDR1 is SGDLS and CDR2 YYNGEE. The CDR3 is made up of 13 amino acids. The CDR3 region is CASSVQGTDTQYF. The CDR3 coding sequence is TGTGCCAGCAGCGTACAGGGGACAGATACGCAGTATTTT.

The rearrangement links TRBV10-1 to TRBJ1-1; D is ambiguous. The CDR3 sequence is 15 residues long. V was pared by 4 bases and J by 0 bases, with 12 bases between. From germline, CDR1 is WNHNN and CDR2 SYGVQD (reference sequence). DNA of the CDR3: TGCGCCAGCAGTGGTGCGGATTCTATGAACACTGAAGCTTTCTTT. As protein: CASSGADSMNTEAFF.

The V call is TRBV6-5, the J call TRBJ2-5; possible D gene TRBD2, 5 bases. The V gene lost 8 bases and the J gene lost 2 bases, with 18 bases spanning the gap. Germline V gene data show CDR1 as MNHEY and CDR2 as SVGAGI. CDR3 size: 15 residues. The CDR3 spells CASGLYLGSQETQYF. CDR3 DNA: TGTGCCAGCGGACTTTATTTGGGTTCACAAGAGACCCAGTACTTC.

V usage is TRBV7-2 and J usage is TRBJ2-2, with 7 nucleotides matching TRBD1. There are 14 residues in the CDR3. CDR1 is SGHTA, CDR2 FQGNSA, per germline. Unmatched junction bases numbered 1, after V lost 6 bases and J lost 0 bases. The CDR3 sequence: CASRDRPNTGELFF. The CDR3 coding sequence is TGTGCCAGCAGGGACAGGCCGAACACCGGGGAGCTGTTTTTT.

V is TRBV6-1 and J is TRBJ1-2; 10 nucleotides line up with TRBD1. Per germline, CDR1 MNHNS and CDR2 SASEGT. V was clipped by 8 bases and J by 0 bases; unmatched bases: 3. The CDR3 extends over 14 amino acids. CDR3: CASGTGDSNYGYTF. CDR3 DNA: TGTGCCAGCGGGACAGGGGATTCTAACTATGGCTACACCTTC.

The chain couples TRBV7-9 to TRBJ2-5; D is perhaps TRBD1 (5 bases). The germline V and J ends were trimmed by 6 bases and 4 bases, with 12 bases remaining between them. The CDR3 is made up of 13 amino acids. Germline loops: CDR1 SEHNR, CDR2 FQNEAQ (reference sequence). CDR3: CASSSRQLETQYF. The CDR3 nucleotides are TGTGCCAGCAGTTCCAGACAGCTAGAGACCCAGTACTTC. The complete variable domain, with remaining parts taken from reference TRBV7-9 and TRBJ2-5, reads DTGVSQNPRHKITKRGQNVTFRCDPISEHNRLYWYRQTLGQGPEFLTYFQNEAQLEKSRLLSDRFSAERPKGSFSTLEIQRTEQGDSAMYLCASSSRQLETQYFGPGTRLLVL.

The chain is built from TRBV6-5 and TRBJ1-1; D remains ambiguous. The CDR3 runs 15 residues. V lost 6 bases and J lost 0, with 14 bases in between. CDR1 MNHEY and CDR2 SVGAGI come from the germline V gene. CDR3 region: CASRSDGGMNTEAFF. The DNA for the CDR3 is TGTGCCAGCAGGTCCGATGGCGGGATGAACACTGAAGCTTTCTTT.

The chain carries TRBV6-1 and TRBJ2-7, with 7 bases identical to TRBD2. The CDR3 totals 14 residues. Unmatched junction bases numbered 6, after V lost 7 bases and J lost 0 bases. The germline CDR1 and CDR2 sequences are MNHNS and SASEGT. Here the CDR3 DNA reads TGTGCCAGCACGAGAGGGAGGGCCTCCTACGAGCAGTACTTC. The encoded protein is CASTRGRASYEQYF.

The V call is TRBV6-6, the J call TRBJ1-1; D is undetermined. The CDR3 is 13 residues long. From germline, CDR1 is MNHNY and CDR2 SVGAGI (reference sequence). Trimming left V 5 bases short and J 5 bases short, with 12 bases between. In nucleotides, the CDR3 is TGTGCCAGCAGTGTAGGGAGGGAAACTGAAGCTTTCTTT. Its translation is CASSVGRETEAFF.

This chain uses TRBV11-1 with TRBJ1-1; D is ambiguous. The CDR3 runs 13 residues. The V end was cut by 4 bases, the J end by 0 bases, with 6 bases between. Per germline, CDR1 SGHAT and CDR2 FQDESV (reference sequence). CDR3 sequence (DNA): TGTGCCAGCAGCTCTCAGGTGAACACTGAAGCTTTCTTT. Translated, it gives CASSSQVNTEAFF.

This rearrangement joins TRBV18 to TRBJ2-7; a possible D gene is TRBD1 (6 bases). Germline loops: CDR1 KGHSH, CDR2 LQKENI. The ends were cut back, 4 bases at V and 0 bases at J, with 10 bases in the middle. There are 14 residues in the CDR3. CDR3 DNA: TGTGCCAGCTCACAACAGGGCACCTCCTACGAGCAGTACTTC. It is translated as CASSQQGTSYEQYF.

V gene TRBV9 combines with J gene TRBJ2-1, with TRBD2 identical over 7 bases. The CDR3 loop spans 17 amino acids. CDR1 and CDR2 (germline): SGDLS, YYNGEE. Trimming cost V 3 bases and J 2 bases; bases outside gene matches: 11. This CDR3 is CASSAEVGRGAYNEQFF. The CDR3 DNA reads as TGTGCCAGCAGCGCCGAGGTGGGGAGGGGAGCCTACAATGAGCAGTTCTTC. The whole variable domain, filled in from reference TRBV9 and TRBJ2-1, reads DSGVTQTPKHLITATGQRVTLRCSPRSGDLSVYWYQQSLDQGLQFLIQYYNGEERAKGNILERFSAQQFPDLHSELNLSSLELGDSALYFCASSAEVGRGAYNEQFFGPGTRLTVL.

This chain connects TRBV5-1 to TRBJ1-1; D not resolved. Germline-derived CDR1 and CDR2 are SGHRS and YFSETQ. The CDR3 consists of 14 residues. The germline V and J ends were trimmed by 4 bases and 1 base, with 11 bases remaining between them. CDR3: CASSKNLGNTEAFF. The CDR3 nucleotides are TGCGCCAGCAGCAAGAATCTCGGGAACACTGAAGCTTTCTTT.

The chain employs TRBV4-1 and TRBJ2-2; 10 bases are shared with TRBD1. V trimming: 3 bases; J trimming: 4 bases; junction bases outside the gene matches: 8. The CDR3 is made up of 17 amino acids. Germline V gene sequence: CDR1 MGHRA, CDR2 YSYEKL. In DNA form, the CDR3 reads TGCGCCAGCAGCCATTCCGGGACAGGGGTTTCCACCGGGGAGCTGTTTTTT. Its protein product is CASSHSGTGVSTGELFF.

The chain is built from TRBV11-3 and TRBJ2-2; a weak D match, TRBD2 (6 bases). V was cut by 3 bases and J by 5 bases, with 22 bases left in between. The CDR3 covers 18 residues. CDR1 SGHNT and CDR2 YENEEA come from the germline V gene. The CDR3 is CASSFRPGGTTETGELFF. The CDR3 DNA follows: TGTGCCAGCAGCTTCAGGCCCGGAGGGACCACAGAGACCGGGGAGCTGTTTTTT.

There are a few counts of this clone. The CDR3 sequence: CASRSTGGPGQPQHF. CDR3 nucleotide sequence: TGTGCCAGCAGGTCAACAGGGGGCCCAGGTCAGCCCCAGCATTTT. The rearrangement links TRBV6-1 to TRBJ1-5; 9 bases match TRBD1. Germline-derived CDR1 and CDR2 are MNHNS and SASEGT. V lost 6 bases, J lost 6 bases, and 9 bases stayed unmatched. The CDR3 spans 15 residues.

The CDR3 sequence: CASSQDGTGGQPQHF. CDR3 nucleotide sequence: TGCGCCAGCAGCCAAGATGGGACAGGGGGTCAGCCCCAGCATTTT. J is TRBJ1-5 and V is TRBV4-1, with TRBD1 identical over 11 bases. V dropped 0 bases and J dropped 6; count of bases not matched to a gene: 1. Germline V gene data show CDR1 as MGHRA and CDR2 as YSYEKL. The CDR3 has 15 amino acids.